This TCR beta chain emerged from a study of T cell responses to AZD1222 COVID-19 vaccine. Study overall: Second-dose timings of about 4 or about 12 weeks were pooled.

Germline V CDR1 and CDR2: LNHDA, SQIVND (reference sequence). This CDR3 is 14 amino acids long. The V segment lost 5 bases and the J segment 7 bases; nucleotides outside the gene matches: 6. Profiled with immunoSEQ multiplex PCR; TCRdb holds only in-frame clones, not every one. The repertoire consists of some 120,000 clones, with around 90% occurring once and the leading ten covering over 2.5%. A single count supports this clone. Its antigen remains unidentified. Overall study results and limits: Possibly, clonal diversity was underestimated; donors were largely white British and included more females. The number of AZD1222 recipients seropositive at baseline was only 6 or 7.

This clonotype was sampled from an adult in good health. Specimen: peripheral blood, collected on day 0 of AZD1222 vaccination. The chain recombines TRBV19 with TRBJ1-5, with TRBD1 matching over 9 bases. CDR3 sequence reads: CASSPGQGNQPQHF. CDR3 DNA sequence: TGTGCCAGTAGTCCGGGACAGGGAAACCAGCCCCAGCATTTT.